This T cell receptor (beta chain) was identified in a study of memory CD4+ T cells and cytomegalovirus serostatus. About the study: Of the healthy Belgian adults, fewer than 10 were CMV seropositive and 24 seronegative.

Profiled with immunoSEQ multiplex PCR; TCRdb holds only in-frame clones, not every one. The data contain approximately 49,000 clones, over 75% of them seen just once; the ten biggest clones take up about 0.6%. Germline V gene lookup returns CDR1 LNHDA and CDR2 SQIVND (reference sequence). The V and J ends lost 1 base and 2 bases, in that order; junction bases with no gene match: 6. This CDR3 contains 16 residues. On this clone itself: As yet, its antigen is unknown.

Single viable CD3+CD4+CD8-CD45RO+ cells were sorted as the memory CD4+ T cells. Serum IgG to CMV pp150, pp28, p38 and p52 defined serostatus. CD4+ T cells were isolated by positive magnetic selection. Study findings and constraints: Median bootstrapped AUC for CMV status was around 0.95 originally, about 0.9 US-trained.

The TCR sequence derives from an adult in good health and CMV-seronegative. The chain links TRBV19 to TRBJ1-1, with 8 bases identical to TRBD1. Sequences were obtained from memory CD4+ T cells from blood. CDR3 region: CASSIVPGGSNTEAFF. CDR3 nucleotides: TGTGCCAGTAGTATAGTGCCAGGGGGCTCCAACACTGAAGCTTTCTTT. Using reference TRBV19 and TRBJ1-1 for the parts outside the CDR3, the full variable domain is DGGITQSPKYLFRKEGQNVTLSCEQNLNHDAMYWYRQDPGQGLRLIYYSQIVNDFQKGDIAEGYSVSREKKESFPLTVTSAQKNPTAFYLCASSIVPGGSNTEAFFGQGTRLTVV.